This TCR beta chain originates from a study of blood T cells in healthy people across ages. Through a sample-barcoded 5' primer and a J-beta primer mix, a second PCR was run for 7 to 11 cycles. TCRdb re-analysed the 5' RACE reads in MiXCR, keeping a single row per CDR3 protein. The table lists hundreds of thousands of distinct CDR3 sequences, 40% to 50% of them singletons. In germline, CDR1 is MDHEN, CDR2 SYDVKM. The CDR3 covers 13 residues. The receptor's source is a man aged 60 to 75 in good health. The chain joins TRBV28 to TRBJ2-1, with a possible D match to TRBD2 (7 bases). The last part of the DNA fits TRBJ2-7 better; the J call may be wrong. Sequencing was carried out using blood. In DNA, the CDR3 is TGTGCCAGCCGAGGGGGGGGAATCTACGAGCAGTACTTC. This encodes CASRGGGIYEQYF.